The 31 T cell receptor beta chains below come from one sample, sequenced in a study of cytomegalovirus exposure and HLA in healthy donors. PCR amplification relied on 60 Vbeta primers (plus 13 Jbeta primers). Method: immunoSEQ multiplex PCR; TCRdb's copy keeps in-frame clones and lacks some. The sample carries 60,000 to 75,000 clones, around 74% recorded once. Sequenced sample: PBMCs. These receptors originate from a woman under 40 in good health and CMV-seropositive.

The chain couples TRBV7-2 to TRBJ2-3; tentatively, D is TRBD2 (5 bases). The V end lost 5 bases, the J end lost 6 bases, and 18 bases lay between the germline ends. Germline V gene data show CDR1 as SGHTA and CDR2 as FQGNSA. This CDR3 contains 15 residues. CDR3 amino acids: CASSHGVTTGDTQYF. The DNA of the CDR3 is TGTGCCAGCAGCCATGGGGTCACCACGGGGGATACGCAGTATTTT.

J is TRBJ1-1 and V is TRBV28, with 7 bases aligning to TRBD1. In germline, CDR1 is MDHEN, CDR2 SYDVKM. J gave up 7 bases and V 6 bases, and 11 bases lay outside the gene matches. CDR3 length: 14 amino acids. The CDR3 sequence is CASRPLAWTGEAFF. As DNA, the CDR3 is TGTGCCAGCAGACCCTTAGCGTGGACAGGTGAAGCTTTCTTT.

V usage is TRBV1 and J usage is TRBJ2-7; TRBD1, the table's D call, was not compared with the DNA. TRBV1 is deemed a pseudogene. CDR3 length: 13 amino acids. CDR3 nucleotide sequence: TGCACCAGCAGCCCGAGACAGCGCTACGAGCAGTACTTC. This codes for CTSSPRQRYEQYF.

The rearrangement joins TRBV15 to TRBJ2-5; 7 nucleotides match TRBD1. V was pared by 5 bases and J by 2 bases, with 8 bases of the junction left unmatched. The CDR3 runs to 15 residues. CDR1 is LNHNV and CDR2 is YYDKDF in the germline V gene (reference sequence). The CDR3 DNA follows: TGTGCCACCAGCCAGTCCGACAGGGTGCAAGAGACCCAGTACTTC. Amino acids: CATSQSDRVQETQYF.

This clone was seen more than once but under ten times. The CDR3 nucleotides read TGTGCCAGCAGCTTATTCGGGATGGCCTACGAGCAGTACTTC. It codes for CASSLFGMAYEQYF. The rearrangement uses TRBV13 and TRBJ2-7; weak D call: TRBD2 (5 bases). Between the trimmed V and J ends, which lost 2 bases and 2 bases, there was a span of 10 bases. This CDR3 has 14 residues. Germline lookup yields CDR1 PRHDT and CDR2 FYEKMQ (reference sequence).

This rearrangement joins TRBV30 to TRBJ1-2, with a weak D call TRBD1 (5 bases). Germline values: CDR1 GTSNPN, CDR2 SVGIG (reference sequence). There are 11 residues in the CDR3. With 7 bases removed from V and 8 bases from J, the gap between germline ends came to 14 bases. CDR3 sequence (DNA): TGTGCCTCCCCTGGGGGGGTGGGCTACACCTTC. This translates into CASPGGVGYTF. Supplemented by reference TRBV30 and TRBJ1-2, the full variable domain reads SQTIHQWPATLVQPVGSPLSLECTVEGTSNPNLYWYRQAAGRGLQLLFYSVGIGQISSEVPQNLSASRPQDRQFILSSKKLLLSDSGFYLCASPGGVGYTFGSGTRLTVV.

The CDR3 bases are TGCGCCAGCAGCTTGGCCCCCGGGGGGATCGAAGCTTTCTTT. Translation: CASSLAPGGIEAFF. This sequence joins TRBV5-1 and TRBJ1-1; D perhaps matches TRBD1 (5 bases). The CDR3 contains 14 residues. Germline V gene lookup returns CDR1 SGHRS and CDR2 YFSETQ. Trimming took 0 bases from V and 8 from J, leaving 14 bases between them.

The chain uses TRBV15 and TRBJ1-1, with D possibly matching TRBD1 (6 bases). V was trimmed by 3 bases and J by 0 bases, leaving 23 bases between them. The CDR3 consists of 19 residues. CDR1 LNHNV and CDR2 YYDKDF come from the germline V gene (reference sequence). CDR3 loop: CATSSSRQQGRWVNTEAFF. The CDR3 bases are TGTGCCACCAGCAGCAGTAGGCAGCAGGGGCGTTGGGTGAACACTGAAGCTTTCTTT.

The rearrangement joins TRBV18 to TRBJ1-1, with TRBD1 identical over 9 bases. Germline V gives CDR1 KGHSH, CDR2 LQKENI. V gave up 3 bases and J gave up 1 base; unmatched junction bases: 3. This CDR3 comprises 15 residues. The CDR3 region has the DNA TGTGCCAGCTCACCCTGGACAGGGGAGAACACTGAAGCTTTCTTT. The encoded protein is CASSPWTGENTEAFF.

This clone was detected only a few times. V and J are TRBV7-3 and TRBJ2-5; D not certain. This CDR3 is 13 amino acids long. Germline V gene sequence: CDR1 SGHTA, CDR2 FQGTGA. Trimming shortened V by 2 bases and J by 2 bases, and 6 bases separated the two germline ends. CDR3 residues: CASSLFYQETQYF. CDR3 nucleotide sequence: TGTGCCAGCAGCTTATTCTATCAAGAGACCCAGTACTTC.

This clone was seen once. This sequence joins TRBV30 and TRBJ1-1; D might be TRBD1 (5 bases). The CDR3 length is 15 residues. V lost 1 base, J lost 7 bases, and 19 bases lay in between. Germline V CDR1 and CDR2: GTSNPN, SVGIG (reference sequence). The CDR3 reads CAWSAGGGWSGEAFF. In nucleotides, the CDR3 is TGTGCCTGGAGTGCGGGGGGGGGTTGGTCTGGTGAAGCTTTCTTT.

The chain's CDR3 is CASSYAGGTINYGYTF. CDR3 in DNA: TGTGCCAGCAGTTACGCAGGGGGGACGATTAACTATGGCTACACCTTC. The chain carries TRBV6-5 and TRBJ1-2; 7 positions agree with TRBD1. From germline, CDR1 is MNHEY and CDR2 SVGAGI. The CDR3 sequence is 16 residues long. The J segment lost 1 base and the V segment lost 2 bases, leaving 7 bases of the junction unmatched.

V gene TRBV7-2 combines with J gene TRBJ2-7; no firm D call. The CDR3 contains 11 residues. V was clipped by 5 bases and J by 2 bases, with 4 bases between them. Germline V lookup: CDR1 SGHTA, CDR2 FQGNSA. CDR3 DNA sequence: TGTGCCAGCAGCACGGCCTACGAGCAGTACTTC. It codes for CASSTAYEQYF.

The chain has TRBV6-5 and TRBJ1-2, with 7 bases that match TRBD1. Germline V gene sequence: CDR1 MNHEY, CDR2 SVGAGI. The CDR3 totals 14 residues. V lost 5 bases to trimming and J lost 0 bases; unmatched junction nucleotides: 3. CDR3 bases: TGTGCCAGCAGTCGCCAGGGGGCTAACTATGGCTACACCTTC. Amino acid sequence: CASSRQGANYGYTF.

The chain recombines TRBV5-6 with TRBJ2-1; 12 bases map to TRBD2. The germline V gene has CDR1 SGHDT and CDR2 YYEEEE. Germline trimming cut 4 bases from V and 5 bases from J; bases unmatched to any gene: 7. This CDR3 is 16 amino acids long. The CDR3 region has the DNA TGTGCCAGCAGCCCCCGGGGACTAGCGGGCAACAATGAGCAGTTCTTC. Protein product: CASSPRGLAGNNEQFF. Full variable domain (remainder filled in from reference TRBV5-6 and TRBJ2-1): DAGVTQSPTHLIKTRGQQVTLRCSPKSGHDTVSWYQQALGQGPQFIFQYYEEEERQRGNFPDRFSGHQFPNYSSELNVNALLLGDSALYLCASSPRGLAGNNEQFFGPGTRLTVL.

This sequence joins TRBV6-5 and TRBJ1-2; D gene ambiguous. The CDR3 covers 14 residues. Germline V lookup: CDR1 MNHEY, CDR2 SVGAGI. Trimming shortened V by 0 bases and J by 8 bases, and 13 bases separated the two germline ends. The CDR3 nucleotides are TGTGCCAGCAGTTACTCGACTTCCTCCCGGGGCTACACCTTC. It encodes CASSYSTSSRGYTF.

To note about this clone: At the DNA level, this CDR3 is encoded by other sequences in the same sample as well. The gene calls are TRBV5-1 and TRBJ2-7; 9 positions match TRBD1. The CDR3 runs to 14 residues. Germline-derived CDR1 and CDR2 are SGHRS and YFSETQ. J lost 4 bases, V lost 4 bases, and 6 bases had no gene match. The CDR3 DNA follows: TGCGCCAGCAGCCCAGGGACAGGGCCATACGAGCAGTACTTC. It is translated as CASSPGTGPYEQYF.

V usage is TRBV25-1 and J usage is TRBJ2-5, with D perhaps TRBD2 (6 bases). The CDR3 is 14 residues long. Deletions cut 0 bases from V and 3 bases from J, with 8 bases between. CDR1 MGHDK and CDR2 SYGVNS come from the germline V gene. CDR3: CASSEYGGEETQYF. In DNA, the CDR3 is TGTGCCAGCAGTGAATACGGAGGGGAAGAGACCCAGTACTTC. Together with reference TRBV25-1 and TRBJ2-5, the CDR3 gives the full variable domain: EADIYQTPRYLVIGTGKKITLECSQTMGHDKMYWYQQDPGMELHLIHYSYGVNSTEKGDLSSESTVSRIRTEHFPLTLESARPSHTSQYLCASSEYGGEETQYFGPGTRLLVL.

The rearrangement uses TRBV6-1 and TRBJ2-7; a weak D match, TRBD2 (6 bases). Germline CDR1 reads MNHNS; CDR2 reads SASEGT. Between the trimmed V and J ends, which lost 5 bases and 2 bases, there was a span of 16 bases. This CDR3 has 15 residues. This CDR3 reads CASSPPPGVPYEQYF. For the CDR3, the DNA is TGTGCCAGCAGTCCTCCCCCGGGGGTTCCCTACGAGCAGTACTTC.

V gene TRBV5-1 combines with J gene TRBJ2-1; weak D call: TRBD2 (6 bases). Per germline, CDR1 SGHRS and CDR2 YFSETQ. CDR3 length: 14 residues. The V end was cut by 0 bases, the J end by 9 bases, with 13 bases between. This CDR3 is CASSLEPPSVEQFF. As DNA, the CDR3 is TGCGCCAGCAGCTTGGAACCTCCTAGCGTTGAGCAGTTCTTC.

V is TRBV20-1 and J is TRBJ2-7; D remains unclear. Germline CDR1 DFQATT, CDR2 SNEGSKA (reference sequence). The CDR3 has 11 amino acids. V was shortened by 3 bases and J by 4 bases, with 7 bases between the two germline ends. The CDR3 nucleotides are TGCAGTGCTAGCTGGCTGTACGAGCAGTACTTC. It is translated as CSASWLYEQYF.

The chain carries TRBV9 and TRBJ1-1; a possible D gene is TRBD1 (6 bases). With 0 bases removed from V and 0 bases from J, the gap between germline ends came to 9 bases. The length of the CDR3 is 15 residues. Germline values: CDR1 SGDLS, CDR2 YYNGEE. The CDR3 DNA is TGTGCCAGCAGCGTAGGTCAGGGGCTGAACACTGAAGCTTTCTTT. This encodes CASSVGQGLNTEAFF.

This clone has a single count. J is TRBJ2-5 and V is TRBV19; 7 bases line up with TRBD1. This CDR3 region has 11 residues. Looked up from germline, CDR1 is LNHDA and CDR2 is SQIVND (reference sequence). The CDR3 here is CATGLGETQYF. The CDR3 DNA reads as TGTGCGACAGGGCTGGGAGAGACCCAGTACTTC. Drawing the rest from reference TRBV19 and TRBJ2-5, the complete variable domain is DGGITQSPKYLFRKEGQNVTLSCEQNLNHDAMYWYRQDPGQGLRLIYYSQIVNDFQKGDIAEGYSVSREKKESFPLTVTSAQKNPTAFYLCATGLGETQYFGPGTRLLVL.

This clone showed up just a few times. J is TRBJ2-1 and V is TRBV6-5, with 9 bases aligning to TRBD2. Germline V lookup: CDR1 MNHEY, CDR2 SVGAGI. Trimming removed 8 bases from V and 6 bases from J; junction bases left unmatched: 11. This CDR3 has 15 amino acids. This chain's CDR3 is CASRPGGGRVNEQFF. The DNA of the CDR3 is TGTGCCAGCCGGCCCGGGGGCGGGAGGGTCAATGAGCAGTTCTTC.

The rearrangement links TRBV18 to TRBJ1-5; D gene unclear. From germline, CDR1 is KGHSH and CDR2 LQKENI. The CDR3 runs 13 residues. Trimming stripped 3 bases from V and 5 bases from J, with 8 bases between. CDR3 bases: TGTGCCAGCTCACCGGCCCCTGATCAGCCCCAGCATTTT. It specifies CASSPAPDQPQHF. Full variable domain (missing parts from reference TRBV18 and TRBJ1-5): NAGVMQNPRHLVRRRGQEARLRCSPMKGHSHVYWYRQLPEEGLKFMVYLQKENIIDESGMPKERFSAEFPKEGPSILRIQQVVRGDSAAYFCASSPAPDQPQHFGDGTRLSIL.

The CDR3 sequence is CASSFTRVSSYEQYF. The CDR3 region has the DNA TGTGCCAGCAGCTTTACGCGGGTGAGCTCCTACGAGCAGTACTTC. The rearrangement joins TRBV5-6 to TRBJ2-7; weak D call: TRBD2 (5 bases). The length of the CDR3 is 15 residues. Trimming left V 2 bases short and J 0 bases short, with 12 bases between. Per the germline V gene, CDR1 is SGHDT and CDR2 is YYEEEE.

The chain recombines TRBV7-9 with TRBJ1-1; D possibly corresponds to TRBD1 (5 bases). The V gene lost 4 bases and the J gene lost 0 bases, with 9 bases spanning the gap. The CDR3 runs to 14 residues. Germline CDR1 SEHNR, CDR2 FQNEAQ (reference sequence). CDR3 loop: CASSYDSMNTEAFF. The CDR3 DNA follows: TGTGCCAGCAGCTACGACAGCATGAACACTGAAGCTTTCTTT.

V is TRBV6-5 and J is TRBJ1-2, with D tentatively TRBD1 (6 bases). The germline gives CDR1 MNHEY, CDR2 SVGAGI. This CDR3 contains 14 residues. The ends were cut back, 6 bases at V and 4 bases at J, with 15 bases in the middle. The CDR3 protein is CASRSLTRGYGYTF. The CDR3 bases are TGTGCCAGCAGATCCTTGACCAGGGGCTATGGCTACACCTTC.

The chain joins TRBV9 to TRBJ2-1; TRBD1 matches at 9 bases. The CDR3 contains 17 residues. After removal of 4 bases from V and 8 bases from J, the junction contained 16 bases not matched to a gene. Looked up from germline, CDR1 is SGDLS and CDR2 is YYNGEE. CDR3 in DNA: TGTGCCAGCAGCCCCCGACAGGGGGAAGGGCGGAGTGATGAGCAGTTCTTC. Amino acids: CASSPRQGEGRSDEQFF.

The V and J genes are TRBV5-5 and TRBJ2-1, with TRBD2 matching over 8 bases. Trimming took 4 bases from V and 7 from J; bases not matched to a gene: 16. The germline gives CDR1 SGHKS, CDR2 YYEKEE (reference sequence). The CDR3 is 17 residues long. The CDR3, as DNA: TGTGCCAGCAGCCTCTATAGCGGGATGTCGGTCCGGAATGAGCAGTTCTTC. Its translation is CASSLYSGMSVRNEQFF.

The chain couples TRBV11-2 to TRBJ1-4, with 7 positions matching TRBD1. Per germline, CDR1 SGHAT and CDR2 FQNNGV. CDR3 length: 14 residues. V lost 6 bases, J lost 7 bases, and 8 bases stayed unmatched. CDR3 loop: CASRNRGNGEKLFF. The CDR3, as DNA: TGTGCCAGCAGAAACAGGGGCAACGGTGAAAAACTGTTTTTT. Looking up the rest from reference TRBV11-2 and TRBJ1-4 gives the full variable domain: EAGVAQSPRYKIIEKRQSVAFWCNPISGHATLYWYQQILGQGPKLLIQFQNNGVVDDSQLPKDRFSAERLKGVDSTLKIQPAKLEDSAVYLCASRNRGNGEKLFFGSGTQLSVL.